The entry below describes one TCR beta chain. Using immunoSEQ multiplex PCR, the repertoire was profiled, and TCRdb retains in-frame clones only, with some absent. The sample has some 700,000 clones; 80% to 90% are singletons. These data originate in a study of shared T cell receptors in the human thymus. Per germline, CDR1 KGHSH and CDR2 LQKENI. After removal of 0 bases from V and 1 base from J, the junction contained 0 bases not matched to a gene. CDR3 length: 15 residues. These data were likewise used in another study, on human thymus T cells.

This receptor was obtained from a girl under three years old with a congenital heart defect. Sequencing was performed on thymocytes. This chain connects TRBV18 to TRBJ1-1; 9 bases match TRBD1. CDR3 bases: TGTGCCAGCTCACCACCGGGACAGGGGAACACTGAAGCTTTCTTT. Translation: CASSPPGQGNTEAFF.